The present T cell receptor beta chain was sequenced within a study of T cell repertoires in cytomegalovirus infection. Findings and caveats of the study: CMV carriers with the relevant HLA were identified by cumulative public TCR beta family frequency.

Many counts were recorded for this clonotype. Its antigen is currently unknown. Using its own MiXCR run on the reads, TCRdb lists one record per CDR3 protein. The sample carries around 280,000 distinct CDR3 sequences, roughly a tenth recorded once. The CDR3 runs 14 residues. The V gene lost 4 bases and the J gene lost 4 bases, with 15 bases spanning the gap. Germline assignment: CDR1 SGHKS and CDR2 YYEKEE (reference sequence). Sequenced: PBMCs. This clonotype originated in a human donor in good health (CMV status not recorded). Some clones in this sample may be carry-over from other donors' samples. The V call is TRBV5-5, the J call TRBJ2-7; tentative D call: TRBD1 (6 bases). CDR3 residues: CASSPGQVLYEQYV. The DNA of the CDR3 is TGTGCCAGCAGCCCGGGACAAGTTCTATACGAGCAGTACGTC.